The 6 T cell receptor beta chains reported below all come from one sample, sequenced in a study of cytomegalovirus exposure and HLA in healthy donors. The study ran its PCR with 60 Vbeta and 13 Jbeta primers. This table comes from immunoSEQ multiplex PCR, and its TCRdb copy is limited to in-frame clones, with some not included. The repertoire holds 200,000 to 250,000 clones, with approximately 82% as singletons. Source material: PBMCs. The source of these receptors is a woman aged 40-49 years in good health and CMV-seronegative.

The chain carries TRBV30 and TRBJ1-5; no firm D call. The V and J ends lost 1 base and 11 bases respectively, with 18 bases between them. CDR1 GTSNPN and CDR2 SVGIG come from the germline V gene (reference sequence). The CDR3 is made up of 14 amino acids. The CDR3 sequence is CAWSGVAGELAQHF. Here the CDR3 DNA reads TGTGCCTGGAGTGGGGTAGCTGGCGAGCTGGCCCAGCATTTT.

V is TRBV19 and J is TRBJ1-6, with 7 bases that match TRBD1. From germline, CDR1 is LNHDA and CDR2 SQIVND (reference sequence). Losses at the gene ends were 10 bases for V and 7 bases for J; bases not matched to a gene: 7. This CDR3 has 13 amino acids. The CDR3 protein is CATMGTVNSPLHF. The CDR3, as DNA: TGTGCCACCATGGGGACAGTCAATTCACCCCTCCACTTT.

The chain has TRBV4-1 and TRBJ2-5, with D maybe TRBD2 (7 bases). The CDR3 length is 13 residues. Germline CDR1 reads MGHRA; CDR2 reads YSYEKL. The ends were cut back, 8 bases at V and 5 bases at J, with 15 bases in the middle. CDR3 sequence: CASSRGGGETQYF. The CDR3 DNA reads as TGCGCCAGCTCCCGGGGAGGGGGGGAGACCCAGTACTTC.

The chain employs TRBV30 and TRBJ1-1; tentative D call: TRBD1 (5 bases). There are 13 residues in the CDR3. Germline V gives CDR1 GTSNPN, CDR2 SVGIG (reference sequence). V was clipped by 4 bases and J by 5 bases, with 14 bases between them. For the CDR3, the DNA is TGTGCCTGGACGACAGAGGTGTTTACTGAAGCTTTCTTT. Amino acids: CAWTTEVFTEAFF.

V is TRBV30 and J is TRBJ2-7; 7 bases line up with TRBD1. CDR3 size: 14 residues. Germline trimming cut 0 bases from V and 3 bases from J; bases unmatched to any gene: 5. Germline V lookup: CDR1 GTSNPN, CDR2 SVGIG (reference sequence). The CDR3 loop reads CAWSVNRGHYEQYF. The CDR3 DNA is TGTGCCTGGAGTGTAAACAGGGGCCACTACGAGCAGTACTTC.

The chain recombines TRBV9 with TRBJ2-3, with D possibly matching TRBD1 (6 bases). Trimming pared 2 bases from V and 4 bases from J, leaving 11 bases between. Germline assignment: CDR1 SGDLS and CDR2 YYNGEE. The CDR3 runs to 14 residues. The CDR3 loop is CASSVAGVSDTQYF. The CDR3 DNA reads TGTGCCAGCAGCGTGGCAGGGGTTTCAGATACGCAGTATTTT.